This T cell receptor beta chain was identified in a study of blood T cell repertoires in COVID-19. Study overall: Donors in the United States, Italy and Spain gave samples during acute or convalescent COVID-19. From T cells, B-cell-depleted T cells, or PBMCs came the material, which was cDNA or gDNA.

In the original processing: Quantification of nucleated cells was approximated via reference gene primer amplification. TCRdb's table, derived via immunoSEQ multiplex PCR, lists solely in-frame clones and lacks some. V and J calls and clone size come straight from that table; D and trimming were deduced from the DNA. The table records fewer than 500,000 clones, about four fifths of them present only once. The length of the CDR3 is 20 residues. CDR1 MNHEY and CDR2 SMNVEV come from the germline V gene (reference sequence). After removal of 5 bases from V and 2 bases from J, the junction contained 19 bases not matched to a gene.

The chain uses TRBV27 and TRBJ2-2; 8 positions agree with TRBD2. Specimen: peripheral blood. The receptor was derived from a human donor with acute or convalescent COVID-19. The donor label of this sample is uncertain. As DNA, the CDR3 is TGTGCCAGCAGTCCTTTCCTGGGGAGGAAGCGGGAGTCTAACACCGGGGAGCTGTTTTTT. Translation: CASSPFLGRKRESNTGELFF.